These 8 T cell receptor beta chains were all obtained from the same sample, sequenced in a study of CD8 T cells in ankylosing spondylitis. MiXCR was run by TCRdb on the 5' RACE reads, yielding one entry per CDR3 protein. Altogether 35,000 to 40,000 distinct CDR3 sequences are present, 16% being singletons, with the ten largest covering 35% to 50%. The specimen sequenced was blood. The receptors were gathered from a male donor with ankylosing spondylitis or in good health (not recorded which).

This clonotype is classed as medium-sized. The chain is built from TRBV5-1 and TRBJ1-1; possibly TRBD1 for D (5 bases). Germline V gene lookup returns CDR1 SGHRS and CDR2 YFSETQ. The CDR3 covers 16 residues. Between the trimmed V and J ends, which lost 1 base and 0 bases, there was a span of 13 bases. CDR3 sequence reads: CASSLLPGPMNTEAFF. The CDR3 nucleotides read TGCGCCAGCAGCTTGTTACCGGGACCCATGAACACTGAAGCTTTCTTT.

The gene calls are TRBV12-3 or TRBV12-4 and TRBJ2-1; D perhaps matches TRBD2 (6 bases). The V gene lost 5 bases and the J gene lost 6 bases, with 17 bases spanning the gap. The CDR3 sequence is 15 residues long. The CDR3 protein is CASSARGSLFNEQFF. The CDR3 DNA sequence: TGTGCCAGCAGTGCCCGGGGGTCCCTATTCAATGAGCAGTTCTTC.

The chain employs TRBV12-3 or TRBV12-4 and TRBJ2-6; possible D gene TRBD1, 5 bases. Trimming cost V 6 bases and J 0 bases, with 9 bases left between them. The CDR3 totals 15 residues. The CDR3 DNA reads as TGTGCCAGCAGCTTTGACAGCTCTGGGGCCAACGTCCTGACTTTC. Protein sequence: CASSFDSSGANVLTF.

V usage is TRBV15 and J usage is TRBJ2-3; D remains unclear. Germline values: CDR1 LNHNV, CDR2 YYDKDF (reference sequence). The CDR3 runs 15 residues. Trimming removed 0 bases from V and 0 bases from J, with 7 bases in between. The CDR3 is CATSRDTASTDTQYF. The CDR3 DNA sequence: TGTGCCACCAGCAGAGATACAGCTAGCACAGATACGCAGTATTTT.

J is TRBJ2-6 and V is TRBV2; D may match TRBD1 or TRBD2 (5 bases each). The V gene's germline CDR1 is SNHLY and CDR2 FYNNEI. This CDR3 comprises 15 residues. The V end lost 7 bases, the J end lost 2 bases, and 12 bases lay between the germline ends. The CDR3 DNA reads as TGTGCCAGCAAACCGGGGCGGGCTGGGGCCAACGTCCTGACTTTC. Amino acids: CASKPGRAGANVLTF. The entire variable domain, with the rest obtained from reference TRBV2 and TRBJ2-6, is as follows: EPEVTQTPSHQVTQMGQEVILRCVPISNHLYFYWYRQILGQKVEFLVSFYNNEISEKSEIFDDQFSVERPDGSNFTLKIRSTKLEDSAMYFCASKPGRAGANVLTFGAGSRLTVL.

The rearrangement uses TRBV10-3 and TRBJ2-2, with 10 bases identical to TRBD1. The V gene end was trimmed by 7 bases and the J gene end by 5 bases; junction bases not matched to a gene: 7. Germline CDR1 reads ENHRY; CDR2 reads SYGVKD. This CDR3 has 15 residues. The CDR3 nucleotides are TGTGCCATCAAACCGGGACAGGGGAATACCGGGGAGCTGTTTTTT. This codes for CAIKPGQGNTGELFF.

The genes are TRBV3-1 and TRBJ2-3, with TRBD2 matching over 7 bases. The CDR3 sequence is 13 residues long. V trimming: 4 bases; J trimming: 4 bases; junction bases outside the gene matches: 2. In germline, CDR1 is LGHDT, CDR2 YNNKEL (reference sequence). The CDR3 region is CASSRLASDTQYF. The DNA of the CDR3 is TGTGCCAGCAGCCGACTAGCCTCAGATACGCAGTATTTT.

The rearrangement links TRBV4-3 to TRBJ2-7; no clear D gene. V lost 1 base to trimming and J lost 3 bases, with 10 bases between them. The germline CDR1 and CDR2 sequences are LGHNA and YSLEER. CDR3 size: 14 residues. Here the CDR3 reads CASSQAGLGYEQYF. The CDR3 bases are TGCGCCAGCAGCCAAGCTGGTCTGGGCTACGAGCAGTACTTC.